The 5 T cell receptor beta chains listed next were all sequenced from one sample in a study of blood T cell repertoires in COVID-19. Here immunoSEQ multiplex PCR was the method, and the copy in TCRdb shows in-frame clones only, minus some. The top ten hold 9.5% to 13% of the sample, which has 90,000 to 150,000 clones, 85% seen once. Specimen: peripheral blood. The receptor set was obtained from a man older than 75 with acute or convalescent COVID-19.

This chain's CDR3 is CASSPQLASGYGYTF. In DNA form, the CDR3 reads TGTGCCAGCAGCCCCCAGTTGGCTTCTGGCTATGGCTACACCTTC. The gene calls are TRBV7-8 and TRBJ1-2; D is undetermined. The V end was cut by 5 bases, the J end by 4 bases, with 17 bases between. CDR3 length equals 15 residues. Germline CDR1 and CDR2: SGHVS and FQNEAQ. Looking up the rest from reference TRBV7-8 and TRBJ1-2 gives the full variable domain: GAGVSQSPRYKVAKRGQDVALRCDPISGHVSLFWYQQALGQGPEFLTYFQNEAQLDKSGLPSDRFFAERPEGSVSTLKIQRTQQEDSAVYLCASSPQLASGYGYTFGSGTRLTVV.

A single count supports this clone. The chain couples TRBV5-4 to TRBJ1-2; D is undetermined. From germline, CDR1 is SGHNT and CDR2 YYREEE (reference sequence). The CDR3 runs to 14 residues. The germline V and J ends were trimmed by 3 bases and 5 bases, with 14 bases remaining between them. The CDR3, as DNA: TGTGCCAGCAGCTCCCCAAGGGAGGATTATGGCTACACCTTC. It translates to CASSSPREDYGYTF.

The chain carries TRBV5-1 and TRBJ1-2; no clear D gene. The length of the CDR3 is 15 residues. Germline V lookup: CDR1 SGHRS, CDR2 YFSETQ. V was clipped by 3 bases and J by 0 bases, with 12 bases between them. The CDR3, as DNA: TGCGCCAGCAGCTATGGACTGCCAGCTAACTATGGCTACACCTTC. Translation: CASSYGLPANYGYTF. The variable domain in full, completed from reference TRBV5-1 and TRBJ1-2, reads KAGVTQTPRYLIKTRGQQVTLSCSPISGHRSVSWYQQTPGQGLQFLFEYFSETQRNKGNFPGRFSGRQFSNSRSEMNVSTLELGDSALYLCASSYGLPANYGYTFGSGTRLTVV.

This chain connects TRBV21-1 to TRBJ2-5; the table names TRBD2, a call not compared with the DNA. TRBV21-1 has pseudogene status. The CDR3 covers 14 residues. DNA for the CDR3: TGTGCCAGCAGCAAAGAAACGGGAACCCCCACCCAGTACTTC. Protein product: CASSKETGTPTQYF.

The rearrangement joins TRBV3-1 (or the pseudogene TRBV3-2) to TRBJ1-3, with a possible D match to TRBD1 (5 bases). From germline, CDR1 is LGHDT and CDR2 YNNKEL (reference sequence). The CDR3 runs 16 residues. V lost 4 bases and J lost 0, with 13 bases in between. The CDR3 loop is CASSRYRSFSGNTIYF. The CDR3 DNA sequence: TGTGCCAGCAGCCGTTACAGGAGCTTCTCTGGAAACACCATATATTTT.